The present entry profiles one TCR beta chain with its context. The antigen is not known. This record belongs to a study of shared clonotypes between healthy human individuals. The CDR3 consists of 16 residues. With V trimmed by 1 base and J by 2 bases, 3 bases remained unmatched. Germline V gene data show CDR1 as MGHRA and CDR2 as YSYEKL. This table comes from immunoSEQ multiplex PCR, and its TCRdb copy is limited to in-frame clones, with some not included. The sample has 1.4 million or so clones, about 98.5% seen once. Overall study results and limits: Across subsets, estimated richness was generally greater for naive than for memory populations.

Healthy HIV-negative adults without recent acute infections or vaccinations served as donors. Every donor, a Caucasian adult, lived in Nashville, Tennessee. The rearrangement uses TRBV4-1 and TRBJ2-1, with 9 bases fitting TRBD2. The sequenced sample consisted of naive CD4+ T cells sorted from blood. Subset defined: CD45RA+ positively selected. The sequence was collected from a man aged 30 to 45 in good health. The CDR3 region is CASSQGAGGTYNEQFF. DNA of the CDR3: TGCGCCAGCAGCCAAGGGGCGGGAGGGACCTACAATGAGCAGTTCTTC.